The present entry profiles one T cell receptor beta chain with its context. Sequencing used immunoSEQ multiplex PCR; TCRdb keeps in-frame clones, though not all of them. The sample records tens of thousands of clones, roughly 90% being singletons. The germline V and J ends were trimmed by 5 bases and 8 bases, with 24 bases remaining between them. The germline gives CDR1 SEHNR, CDR2 FQNEAQ (reference sequence). CDR3 length: 16 amino acids. These data come from a study of blood T cell repertoires in COVID-19. Study as a whole: Sites in the United States, Italy and Spain provided acute and convalescent COVID-19 samples.

The TCR sequence derives from a woman aged 55 to 70 with acute or convalescent COVID-19. The specimen was peripheral blood. The chain employs TRBV7-9 and TRBJ2-5; D possibly corresponds to TRBD1 (7 bases). This CDR3 is CASSPRGAGRQVTQYF. The CDR3 DNA sequence: TGTGCCAGCAGCCCCAGGGGGGCAGGCCGGCAGGTAACCCAGTACTTC.